The rows below give T cell receptor beta chains drawn from one sample of a study of blood T cell repertoires in COVID-19. Produced via immunoSEQ multiplex PCR; TCRdb's table is partial and in-frame only. The repertoire holds approximately 450,000 clones, with about 89% as singletons. Sequencing used peripheral blood. All receptors come from a woman aged 25 to 45 with acute or convalescent COVID-19. Both conserved end residues are part of each CDR3. The D gene is left open where the match is weak. Clone size appears in some rows only: once, few, many, or a class for an expanded clone.

clone size: NA
V gene: TRBV9
J gene: TRBJ2-3
CDR3 length: 16
D gene: TRBD2
CDR3 protein: CASSVSSGGTTDTQYF
CDR3 DNA: TGTGCCAGCAGCGTATCTAGCGGGGGGACCACAGATACGCAGTATTTT

clone size: NA
V gene: TRBV2
J gene: TRBJ2-3
CDR3 length: 14
D gene: TRBD1
CDR3 protein: CASSEGQGVRTQYF
CDR3 DNA: TGTGCCAGCAGTGAAGGACAGGGGGTGCGTACGCAGTATTTT

clone size: NA
V gene: TRBV7-5
J gene: TRBJ1-4
CDR3 length: 13
D gene: NA
CDR3 protein: CVTTGTTNEKLFF
CDR3 DNA: TGTGTCACAACGGGGACAACTAATGAAAAACTGTTTTTT

clone size: NA
V gene: TRBV19
J gene: TRBJ2-5
CDR3 length: 14
D gene: TRBD1
CDR3 protein: CASRGHPDSETQYF
CDR3 DNA: TGTGCCAGCAGGGGGCACCCCGATTCGGAGACCCAGTACTTC

clone size: NA
V gene: TRBV21-1
J gene: TRBJ1-4
CDR3 length: 18
D gene: NA
CDR3 protein: CASSKAGRRKGTNEKLFF
CDR3 DNA: TGTGCCAGCAGCAAAGCGGGCCGGAGGAAGGGAACTAATGAAAAACTGTTTTTT

clone size: few
V gene: TRBV7-3
J gene: TRBJ2-2
CDR3 length: 16
D gene: NA
CDR3 protein: CASSLHQGPSTGELFF
CDR3 DNA: TGTGCCAGCAGCTTACATCAGGGGCCCAGCACCGGGGAGCTGTTTTTT

clone size: NA
V gene: TRBV13
J gene: TRBJ1-2
CDR3 length: 15
D gene: TRBD1
CDR3 protein: CASSLSLRQGNGYTF
CDR3 DNA: TGTGCCAGCAGCTTATCCTTGCGACAGGGAAATGGCTACACCTTC

clone size: NA
V gene: TRBV2
J gene: TRBJ2-2
CDR3 length: 14
D gene: TRBD1
CDR3 protein: CASQGQGALGELFF
CDR3 DNA: TGTGCCAGTCAGGGACAGGGGGCGCTCGGGGAGCTGTTTTTT

clone size: NA
V gene: TRBV5-1
J gene: TRBJ1-4
CDR3 length: 15
D gene: NA
CDR3 protein: CASSLVTGLNEKLFF
CDR3 DNA: TGCGCCAGCAGCTTAGTCACAGGGCTTAATGAAAAACTGTTTTTT

clone size: many
V gene: TRBV3-1/TRBV3-2
J gene: TRBJ2-7
CDR3 length: 16
D gene: TRBD1
CDR3 protein: CASSQNTGTGAYEQYF
CDR3 DNA: TGTGCCAGCAGCCAGAACACCGGGACAGGGGCCTACGAGCAGTACTTC

clone size: NA
V gene: TRBV27
J gene: TRBJ1-4
CDR3 length: 19
D gene: TRBD1
CDR3 protein: CASSLRTPGTGRGNEKLFF
CDR3 DNA: TGTGCCAGCAGTCTCCGGACCCCCGGGACAGGGCGAGGTAATGAAAAACTGTTTTTT

clone size: NA
V gene: TRBV5-4
J gene: TRBJ2-3
CDR3 length: 17
D gene: TRBD2
CDR3 protein: CASSLAMTSGTTDTQYF
CDR3 DNA: TGTGCCAGCAGCTTGGCAATGACTAGCGGCACCACAGATACGCAGTATTTT

clone size: NA
V gene: TRBV15
J gene: TRBJ2-3
CDR3 length: 16
D gene: NA
CDR3 protein: CATSRDSAGSTDTQYF
CDR3 DNA: TGTGCCACCAGCAGAGATTCCGCGGGAAGCACAGATACGCAGTATTTT

clone size: once
V gene: TRBV12-5
J gene: TRBJ1-1
CDR3 length: 14
D gene: TRBD1
CDR3 protein: CASGLGRGRTEAFF
CDR3 DNA: TGTGCTAGTGGTTTGGGTAGGGGGCGTACTGAAGCTTTCTTT

clone size: once
V gene: TRBV29-1
J gene: TRBJ2-1
CDR3 length: 12
D gene: TRBD1
CDR3 protein: CSADAQGVKQFF
CDR3 DNA: TGCAGCGCTGACGCACAGGGGGTAAAGCAGTTCTTC

clone size: NA
V gene: TRBV13
J gene: TRBJ2-5
CDR3 length: 16
D gene: NA
CDR3 protein: CASSLRGEVKQETQYF
CDR3 DNA: TGTGCCAGCAGCCTCAGGGGCGAGGTCAAACAAGAGACCCAGTACTTC

clone size: NA
V gene: TRBV10-3
J gene: TRBJ2-5
CDR3 length: 13
D gene: NA
CDR3 protein: CAISSGLEETQYF
CDR3 DNA: TGTGCCATCAGTTCAGGGTTGGAAGAGACCCAGTACTTC

clone size: NA
V gene: TRBV6-5
J gene: TRBJ2-1
CDR3 length: 15
D gene: NA
CDR3 protein: CASRRDSNRYNEQFF
CDR3 DNA: TGTGCCAGCAGACGGGATTCGAACCGCTACAATGAGCAGTTCTTC

clone size: NA
V gene: TRBV5-4
J gene: TRBJ2-7
CDR3 length: 15
D gene: NA
CDR3 protein: CASSFYRGASYEQYF
CDR3 DNA: TGTGCCAGCAGCTTTTACCGGGGGGCCTCCTACGAGCAGTACTTC

clone size: NA
V gene: TRBV9
J gene: TRBJ1-1
CDR3 length: 14
D gene: NA
CDR3 protein: CASSSGGLGTEAFF
CDR3 DNA: TGTGCCAGCAGTTCTGGAGGTTTGGGAACTGAAGCTTTCTTT